These 27 T cell receptor beta chains originate from one sample sequenced in a study of regulatory T cells. Findings of the study overall: Hydrophobic residues at CDR3 positions 6 and 7 were enriched in conventional CD4+ T cells of CD3G-deficient patients.

These TCRs are of unknown antigen specificity. Amplification used 52 TRBV primers and 13 TRBJ primers. Profiling relied on immunoSEQ multiplex PCR, and the TCRdb table lists in-frame clones only, not all of them. Among nearly 30,000 clones listed, around 90% were seen once. The specimen sequenced was conventional CD4+ T cells sorted from blood. The receptors here all came from a person aged 18-30 years with CD3G deficiency.

This chain connects TRBV5-1 to TRBJ1-1; D not certain. The CDR3 sequence is 15 residues long. CDR1 is SGHRS, CDR2 YFSETQ, per germline. V was pared by 4 bases and J by 4 bases, with 17 bases between. CDR3: CASSPQAGVGTEAFF. The CDR3 DNA reads TGCGCCAGCAGCCCCCAGGCAGGCGTGGGCACTGAAGCTTTCTTT.

The rearrangement uses TRBV28 and TRBJ1-1, with TRBD1 matching over 7 bases. The CDR3 is 16 residues long. The germline CDR1 and CDR2 sequences are MDHEN and SYDVKM. With V trimmed by 5 bases and J by 0 bases, 9 bases remained unmatched. For the CDR3, the DNA is TGTGCCAGCAGTCCACCTTCGACAGGGATGAACACTGAAGCTTTCTTT. It specifies CASSPPSTGMNTEAFF.

The gene calls are TRBV28 and TRBJ2-5, with D perhaps given as TRBD1 or TRBD2 (5 bases each). CDR3 length: 19 residues. Per germline, CDR1 MDHEN and CDR2 SYDVKM. V lost 6 bases, J lost 0 bases, and 26 bases lay in between. CDR3 region: CASSPTGRVHAPYQETQYF. The DNA of the CDR3 is TGTGCCAGCAGCCCAACGGGGCGCGTTCACGCGCCTTACCAAGAGACCCAGTACTTC.

The chain is built from TRBV18 and TRBJ2-3, with 7 bases fitting TRBD1. With 5 bases clipped from V and 2 bases from J, the junction kept 13 bases outside the gene matches. The CDR3 is 17 amino acids. The germline V gene encodes CDR1 KGHSH and CDR2 LQKENI. In DNA, the CDR3 is TGTGCCAGCTCATCCCGGCCGGGACAGAGCCCCACAGATACGCAGTATTTT. The encoded protein is CASSSRPGQSPTDTQYF.

In its sample, this clone ranks as large. The V gene is TRBV30, the J gene TRBJ1-5, with D unclear. The CDR3 consists of 10 residues. Per the germline V gene, CDR1 is GTSNPN and CDR2 is SVGIG (reference sequence). The V gene lost 4 bases and the J gene lost 8 bases, with 6 bases spanning the gap. The CDR3: CAWTREPQHF. The CDR3 DNA follows: TGTGCCTGGACTAGGGAGCCCCAGCATTTT.

J is TRBJ2-1 and V is TRBV14; 9 nucleotides line up with TRBD2. Germline CDR1 and CDR2: SGHDN and FVKESK. This CDR3 is built from 15 residues. The J segment lost 8 bases and the V segment lost 3 bases, leaving 8 bases of the junction unmatched. This CDR3 reads CASSHSLAGRYEQFF. CDR3 DNA: TGTGCCAGCAGCCATAGCCTAGCGGGACGGTATGAGCAGTTCTTC.

A single count supports this clone. V usage is TRBV6-1 and J usage is TRBJ1-6, with D unclear. The CDR3 spans 14 residues. Germline V gene sequence: CDR1 MNHNS, CDR2 SASEGT. V lost 6 bases, J lost 7 bases, and 13 bases lay in between. Written as DNA, the CDR3 is TGTGCCAGCAGCGAAATAGACCGGAATTCACCCCTCCACTTT. Protein product: CASSEIDRNSPLHF.

This rearrangement joins TRBV28 to TRBJ1-1, with D perhaps matching TRBD1 (5 bases). Germline CDR1 and CDR2: MDHEN and SYDVKM. The V gene lost 2 bases and the J gene lost 6 bases, with 13 bases spanning the gap. The CDR3 sequence is 14 residues long. The CDR3 spells CASSLGDRYPEAFF. The CDR3 nucleotides are TGTGCCAGCAGTTTAGGGGACCGCTACCCTGAAGCTTTCTTT.

The V gene is TRBV28, the J gene TRBJ2-1, with 12 nucleotides matching TRBD2. There are 14 residues in the CDR3. The germline V gene has CDR1 MDHEN and CDR2 SYDVKM. With V trimmed by 1 base and J by 10 bases, 2 bases remained unmatched. In DNA, the CDR3 is TGTGCCAGCAGTTTATCTGGGACTAGCGGGGAGCAGTTCTTC. Its protein is CASSLSGTSGEQFF. Complete variable domain (other parts from reference TRBV28 and TRBJ2-1): DVKVTQSSRYLVKRTGEKVFLECVQDMDHENMFWYRQDPGLGLRLIYFSYDVKMKEKGDIPEGYSVSREKKERFSLILESASTNQTSMYLCASSLSGTSGEQFFGPGTRLTVL.

CDR3 bases: TGTGCCAGCAGTTACCTCGAGGCCCAGCATTTT. Its translation is CASSYLEAQHF. The chain uses TRBV6-6 and TRBJ1-5; D is undetermined. The germline gives CDR1 MNHNY, CDR2 SVGAGI (reference sequence). The CDR3 runs 11 residues. V was cut by 2 bases and J by 11 bases, with 7 bases left in between.

The rearrangement uses TRBV5-1 and TRBJ2-6, with D perhaps TRBD1 or TRBD2 (5 bases each). The CDR3 length is 15 residues. V was trimmed by 7 bases and J by 2 bases, leaving 13 bases between them. Germline V lookup: CDR1 SGHRS, CDR2 YFSETQ. For the CDR3, the DNA is TGCGCCAGCGGATACGGGACGGCTGGGGCCAACGTCCTGACTTTC. Translation gives CASGYGTAGANVLTF.

The V gene is TRBV6-1, the J gene TRBJ2-1, with 8 bases identical to TRBD1. There are 16 residues in the CDR3. The V segment lost 3 bases and the J segment 2 bases; nucleotides outside the gene matches: 6. From germline, CDR1 is MNHNS and CDR2 SASEGT. CDR3: CASSDSGTGAYNEQFF. In DNA form, the CDR3 reads TGTGCCAGCAGTGATTCCGGGACAGGAGCCTACAATGAGCAGTTCTTC.

V and J are TRBV18 and TRBJ1-1, with D perhaps matching TRBD1 (5 bases). The germline V and J ends were trimmed by 3 bases and 6 bases, with 14 bases remaining between them. The CDR3 is 14 amino acids. The germline V gene has CDR1 KGHSH and CDR2 LQKENI. The CDR3 sequence is CASSPWDSKAEAFF. CDR3 nucleotides: TGTGCCAGCTCACCCTGGGACTCGAAGGCTGAAGCTTTCTTT.

This chain's CDR3 is CASSPRPNTEAFF. CDR3 bases: TGTGCCAGTAGTCCCCGGCCGAACACTGAAGCTTTCTTT. The chain recombines TRBV19 with TRBJ1-1; D not certain. This CDR3 is built from 13 residues. Germline V CDR1 and CDR2: LNHDA, SQIVND (reference sequence). With 5 bases removed from V and 1 base from J, the gap between germline ends came to 8 bases.

This rearrangement joins TRBV18 to TRBJ2-1; 9 bases line up with TRBD2. The CDR3 covers 15 residues. Germline lookup yields CDR1 KGHSH and CDR2 LQKENI. J lost 3 bases, V lost 5 bases, and 5 bases had no gene match. The CDR3 region has the DNA TGTGCCAGCTCATCCCCGACTAGCGGCTACAATGAGCAGTTCTTC. It codes for CASSSPTSGYNEQFF.

This chain links TRBV5-8 with TRBJ2-7; TRBD2 might be the D (6 bases). The CDR3 is 14 residues long. The V and J ends lost 7 bases and 7 bases respectively, with 21 bases between them. CDR1 is SGHTS and CDR2 is YDEGEE in the germline V gene. The CDR3 DNA sequence: TGTGCCAGCTATGGGCGGGGAACTGTCGAGGAGCAGTACGTC. Its translation: CASYGRGTVEEQYV.

Only one count was recorded for this clone. J is TRBJ2-1 and V is TRBV7-9; D possibly corresponds to TRBD2 (5 bases). This CDR3 has 13 amino acids. Germline V gives CDR1 SEHNR, CDR2 FQNEAQ (reference sequence). The ends were cut back, 5 bases at V and 12 bases at J, with 17 bases in the middle. CDR3 DNA: TGTGCCAGCAGCGGTGAACTAGGAAGTTCGCAGTTCTTC. This encodes CASSGELGSSQFF.

J is TRBJ2-3 and V is TRBV12-5; TRBD1 is a possible D gene (6 bases). The CDR3 spans 16 residues. Germline CDR1 reads LGHNT; CDR2 reads FRNRAP. V lost 0 bases to trimming and J lost 5 bases, with 15 bases between them. CDR3 bases: TGTGCTAGTGGTTTGGTGGTTGGGGGCCGGAGAGATACGCAGTATTTT. Its protein product is CASGLVVGGRRDTQYF. Drawing the rest from reference TRBV12-5 and TRBJ2-3, the complete variable domain is DARVTQTPRHKVTEMGQEVTMRCQPILGHNTVFWYRQTMMQGLELLAYFRNRAPLDDSGMPKDRFSAEMPDATLATLKIQPSEPRDSAVYFCASGLVVGGRRDTQYFGPGTRLTVL.

The chain uses TRBV5-4 and TRBJ1-1, with 10 bases matching TRBD1. Looked up from germline, CDR1 is SGHNT and CDR2 is YYREEE (reference sequence). Trimming took 4 bases from V and 3 from J; bases not matched to a gene: 9. CDR3 length: 16 amino acids. The CDR3 nucleotides are TGTGCCAGCAGCCACACGACAGGGGGCTGGGACACTGAAGCTTTCTTT. Its protein product is CASSHTTGGWDTEAFF.

V and J are TRBV7-3 and TRBJ2-3; no clear D. Germline CDR1 is SGHTA and CDR2 is FQGTGA. The CDR3 runs to 13 residues. The V end lost 0 bases, the J end lost 2 bases, and 3 bases lay between the germline ends. The CDR3 loop is CASSLTITDTQYF. CDR3 nucleotide sequence: TGTGCCAGCAGCTTAACGATCACAGATACGCAGTATTTT.

The CDR3 here is CSARGIETQYF. CDR3 sequence (DNA): TGCAGTGCTAGAGGGATCGAGACCCAGTACTTC. This chain links TRBV20-1 with TRBJ2-5; D not certain. Germline V gene data show CDR1 as DFQATT and CDR2 as SNEGSKA (reference sequence). V shed 1 base and J shed 5 bases, with 5 bases lying between them. CDR3 length: 11 amino acids.

This clone appeared a single time. V gene TRBV19 combines with J gene TRBJ2-1; possible D gene TRBD2, 6 bases. Germline CDR1 reads LNHDA; CDR2 reads SQIVND (reference sequence). This CDR3 has 15 amino acids. Trimming stripped 5 bases from V and 2 bases from J, with 13 bases between. CDR3 sequence: CASSGGQGAYNEQFF. CDR3 nucleotide sequence: TGTGCCAGTAGTGGAGGGCAGGGCGCCTACAATGAGCAGTTCTTC.

J is TRBJ2-2 and V is TRBV5-1; D is undetermined. CDR3 length: 16 amino acids. V shed 4 bases and J shed 4 bases, with 17 bases lying between them. CDR1 is SGHRS, CDR2 YFSETQ, per germline. The CDR3 nucleotides read TGCGCCAGCAGCCCGGGTTCATTATCTTCCACCGGGGAGCTGTTTTTT. Translation: CASSPGSLSSTGELFF.

This clone was seen a single time. One end of the junction does not line up with germline, which may come from a read error. The chain combines TRBV7-9 with TRBJ2-4; TRBD1 aligns across 9 bases. Germline CDR1 and CDR2: SEHNR and FQNEAQ (reference sequence). This CDR3 spans 13 amino acids. CDR3 region: CASSLTHGTGYLF. CDR3 sequence (DNA): TGTGCCAGCAGCTTGACCCACGGGACAGGGTATTTGTTC.

The chain uses TRBV7-3 and TRBJ1-1; maybe TRBD1 (5 bases). Germline CDR1 SGHTA, CDR2 FQGTGA. The CDR3 is made up of 16 amino acids. V lost 1 base, J lost 0 bases, and 12 bases lay in between. CDR3 protein: CASSLRGVGMNTEAFF. The CDR3 nucleotides read TGTGCCAGCAGCTTAAGGGGGGTTGGTATGAACACTGAAGCTTTCTTT.

The gene calls are TRBV28 and TRBJ2-7; 11 bases are a match to TRBD2. Losses at the gene ends were 6 bases for V and 3 bases for J; bases not matched to a gene: 4. Germline values: CDR1 MDHEN, CDR2 SYDVKM. The CDR3 is made up of 14 amino acids. This chain's CDR3 is CASRDSGRVYEQYF. In DNA, the CDR3 is TGTGCCAGCAGAGATAGCGGGAGGGTCTACGAGCAGTACTTC.

This rearrangement joins TRBV5-4 to TRBJ2-5; weak D call: TRBD2 (7 bases). The V and J ends lost 4 bases and 5 bases respectively, with 18 bases between them. The length of the CDR3 is 15 residues. CDR1 and CDR2 (germline): SGHNT, YYREEE (reference sequence). The CDR3 DNA is TGTGCCAGCAGCCTCGCCTTGGGGGGGCGGGAGACCCAGTACTTC. As protein: CASSLALGGRETQYF.